The 8 T cell receptor beta chains reported below all come from one sample, sequenced in a study of cytomegalovirus exposure and HLA in healthy donors. 60 Vbeta and 13 Jbeta primers were used in PCR. Sequencing used immunoSEQ multiplex PCR; TCRdb keeps in-frame clones, though not all of them. The sample has around 80,000 clones; 78% are singletons. The source material was PBMCs. These receptors originate from a man between 40 and 49 years old in good health and CMV-seronegative.

The chain employs TRBV6-6 and TRBJ1-4; 9 bases line up with TRBD1. In germline, CDR1 is MNHNY, CDR2 SVGAGI (reference sequence). Trimming took 6 bases from V and 7 from J; bases not matched to a gene: 6. The CDR3 length is 14 residues. The CDR3 sequence is CASRILTGGEKLFF. CDR3 sequence (DNA): TGTGCCAGCAGGATCTTGACAGGGGGTGAAAAACTGTTTTTT.

The chain recombines TRBV25-1 with TRBJ2-1; 8 bases fit TRBD1. Per germline, CDR1 MGHDK and CDR2 SYGVNS. After removal of 5 bases from V and 8 bases from J, the junction contained 14 bases not matched to a gene. The CDR3 sequence is 16 residues long. CDR3 amino acids: CASSTGDRMMVDEQFF. The DNA for the CDR3 is TGTGCCAGCAGTACGGGGGACAGGATGATGGTGGATGAGCAGTTCTTC.

Points on this clone: Germline is not matched at one junction end, which may reflect a read error. The chain has TRBV6-5 and TRBJ2-4, with TRBD1 identical over 9 bases. The CDR3 is made up of 16 amino acids. Germline lookup yields CDR1 MNHEY and CDR2 SVGAGI. CDR3 nucleotides: TGTGCCAGCAGTTACTCGATTGGGACAGGGCTTAACAGTCAGTACTTC. This translates into CASSYSIGTGLNSQYF.

With regard to this clone: Because it lacks the conserved phenylalanine or tryptophan at the end, this CDR3 is likely a read error. CDR3 bases: TGTGCCAGCGCGAGTGACAGGGACCCATCGTCCGGTAATCGAGCTTTCCTT. This codes for CASASDRDPSSGNRAFL. The rearrangement links TRBV28 to TRBJ1-1; TRBD1 matches 7 bases. The CDR3 contains 17 residues. Trimming removed 8 bases from V and 10 bases from J; junction bases left unmatched: 25. Germline V gene data show CDR1 as MDHEN and CDR2 as SYDVKM.

This clone occurred once. The chain carries TRBV9 and TRBJ2-3; 7 nucleotides match TRBD2. The CDR3 loop spans 17 amino acids. The V gene's germline CDR1 is SGDLS and CDR2 YYNGEE. V trimming: 0 bases; J trimming: 3 bases; junction bases outside the gene matches: 10. CDR3 residues: CASSVAVFEGGTDTQYF. The CDR3 DNA reads as TGTGCCAGCAGCGTAGCTGTTTTTGAGGGAGGGACAGATACGCAGTATTTT. The whole variable domain, filled in from reference TRBV9 and TRBJ2-3, reads DSGVTQTPKHLITATGQRVTLRCSPRSGDLSVYWYQQSLDQGLQFLIQYYNGEERAKGNILERFSAQQFPDLHSELNLSSLELGDSALYFCASSVAVFEGGTDTQYFGPGTRLTVL.

J is TRBJ1-6 and V is TRBV19, with TRBD1 matching 12 bases. This CDR3 is built from 16 residues. J gave up 11 bases and V 5 bases, and 10 bases lay outside the gene matches. Germline V CDR1 and CDR2: LNHDA, SQIVND (reference sequence). CDR3: CASSRIPGQGATPLHF. CDR3 coding DNA: TGTGCCAGTAGTCGAATCCCGGGACAGGGGGCGACACCCCTCCACTTT.

The chain uses TRBV29-1 and TRBJ1-1; no firm D call. CDR3 length: 14 amino acids. CDR1 and CDR2 from the germline V gene are SQVTM and ANQGSEA. V was cut by 6 bases and J by 0 bases, with 14 bases left in between. The CDR3 is CSVSPGSMNTEAFF. CDR3 sequence (DNA): TGCAGCGTGAGCCCAGGATCTATGAACACTGAAGCTTTCTTT.

On this clone: One end of the junction varies from germline; a read error may be responsible. V and J are TRBV7-9 and TRBJ2-7; TRBD2 matches at 11 bases. The length of the CDR3 is 14 residues. In germline, CDR1 is SEHNR, CDR2 FQNEAQ (reference sequence). CDR3 sequence (DNA): TGTTCCAGCAGCTTAGCGGGGGGGTTCCACGAGCAGTACTTC. It specifies CSSSLAGGFHEQYF.